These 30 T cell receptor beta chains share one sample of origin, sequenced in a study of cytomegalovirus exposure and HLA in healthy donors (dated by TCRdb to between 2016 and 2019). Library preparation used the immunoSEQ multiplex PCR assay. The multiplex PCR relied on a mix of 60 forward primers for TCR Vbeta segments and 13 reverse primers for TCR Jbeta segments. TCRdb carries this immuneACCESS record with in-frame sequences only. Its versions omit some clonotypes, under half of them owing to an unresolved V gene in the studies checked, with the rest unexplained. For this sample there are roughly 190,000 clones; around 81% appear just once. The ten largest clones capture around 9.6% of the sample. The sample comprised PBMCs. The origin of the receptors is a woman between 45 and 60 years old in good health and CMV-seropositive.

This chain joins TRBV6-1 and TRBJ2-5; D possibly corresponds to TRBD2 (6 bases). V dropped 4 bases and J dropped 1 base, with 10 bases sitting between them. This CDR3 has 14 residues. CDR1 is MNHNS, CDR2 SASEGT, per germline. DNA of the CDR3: TGTGCCAGCAGTGCCCGGGACTTCCAAGAGACCCAGTACTTC. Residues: CASSARDFQETQYF.

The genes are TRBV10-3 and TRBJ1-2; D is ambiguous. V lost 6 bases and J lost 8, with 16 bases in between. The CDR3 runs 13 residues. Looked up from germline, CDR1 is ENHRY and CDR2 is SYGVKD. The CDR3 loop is CAISDYFALGYTF. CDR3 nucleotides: TGTGCCATCAGCGATTACTTTGCCCTAGGCTACACCTTC.

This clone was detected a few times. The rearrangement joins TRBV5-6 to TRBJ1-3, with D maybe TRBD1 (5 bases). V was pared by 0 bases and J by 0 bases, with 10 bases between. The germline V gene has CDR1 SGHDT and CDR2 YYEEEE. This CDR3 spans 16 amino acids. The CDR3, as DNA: TGTGCCAGCAGCTTGGCGGGGGGTTTCTCTGGAAACACCATATATTTT. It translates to CASSLAGGFSGNTIYF.

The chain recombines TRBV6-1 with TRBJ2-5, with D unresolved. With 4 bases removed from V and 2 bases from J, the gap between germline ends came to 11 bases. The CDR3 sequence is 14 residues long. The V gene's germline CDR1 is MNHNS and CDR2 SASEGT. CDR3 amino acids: CASSVWLPQETQYF. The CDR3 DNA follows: TGTGCCAGCAGTGTTTGGCTGCCACAAGAGACCCAGTACTTC.

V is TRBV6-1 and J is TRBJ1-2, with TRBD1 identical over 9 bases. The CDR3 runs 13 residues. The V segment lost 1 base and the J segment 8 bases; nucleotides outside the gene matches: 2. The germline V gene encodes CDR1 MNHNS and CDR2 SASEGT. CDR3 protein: CASSEGQGGGYTF. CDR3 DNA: TGTGCCAGCAGTGAAGGACAGGGGGGAGGCTACACCTTC.

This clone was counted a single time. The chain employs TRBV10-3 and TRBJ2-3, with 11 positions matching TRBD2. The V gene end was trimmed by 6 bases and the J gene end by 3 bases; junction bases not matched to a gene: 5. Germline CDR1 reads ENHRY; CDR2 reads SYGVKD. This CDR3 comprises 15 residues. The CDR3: CAIRLAGARTDTQYF. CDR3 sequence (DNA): TGTGCCATCAGACTAGCGGGGGCGAGGACAGATACGCAGTATTTT.

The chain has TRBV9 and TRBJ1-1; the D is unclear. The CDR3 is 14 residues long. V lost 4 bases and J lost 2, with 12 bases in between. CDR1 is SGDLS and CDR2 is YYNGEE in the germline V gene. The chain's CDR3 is CASSPQSPNTEAFF. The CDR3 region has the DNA TGTGCCAGCAGCCCCCAAAGCCCTAACACTGAAGCTTTCTTT.

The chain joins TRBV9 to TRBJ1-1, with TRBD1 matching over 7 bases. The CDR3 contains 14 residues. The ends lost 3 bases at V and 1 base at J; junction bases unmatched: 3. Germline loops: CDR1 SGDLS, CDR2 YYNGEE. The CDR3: CASSEGTANTEAFF. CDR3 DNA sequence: TGTGCCAGCAGCGAGGGGACAGCGAACACTGAAGCTTTCTTT.

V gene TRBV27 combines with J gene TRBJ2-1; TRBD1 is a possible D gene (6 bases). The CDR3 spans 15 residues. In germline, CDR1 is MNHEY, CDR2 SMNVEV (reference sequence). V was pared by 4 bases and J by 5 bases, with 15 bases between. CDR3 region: CASSSMGAGDNEQFF. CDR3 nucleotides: TGTGCCAGCAGTTCGATGGGGGCCGGGGACAATGAGCAGTTCTTC.

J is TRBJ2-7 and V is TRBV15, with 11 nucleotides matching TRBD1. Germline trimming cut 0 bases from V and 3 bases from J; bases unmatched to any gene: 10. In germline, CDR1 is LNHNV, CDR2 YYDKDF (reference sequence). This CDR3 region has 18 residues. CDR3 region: CATSREAELGTGGYEQYF. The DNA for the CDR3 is TGTGCCACCAGCAGAGAAGCGGAACTCGGGACAGGGGGCTACGAGCAGTACTTC.

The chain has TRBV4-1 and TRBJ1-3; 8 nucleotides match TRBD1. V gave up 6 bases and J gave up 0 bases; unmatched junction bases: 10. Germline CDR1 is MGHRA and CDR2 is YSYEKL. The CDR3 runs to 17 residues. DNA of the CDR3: TGCGCCAGCAGACCACAGGGGGGAAGCCTCTCTGGAAACACCATATATTTT. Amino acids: CASRPQGGSLSGNTIYF.

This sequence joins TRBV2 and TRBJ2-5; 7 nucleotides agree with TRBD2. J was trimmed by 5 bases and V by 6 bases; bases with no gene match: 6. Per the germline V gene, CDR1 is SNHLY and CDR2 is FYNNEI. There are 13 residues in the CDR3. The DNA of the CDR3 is TGTGCCAGCAGCGAGGGAGGGCGGGAGACCCAGTACTTC. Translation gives CASSEGGRETQYF.

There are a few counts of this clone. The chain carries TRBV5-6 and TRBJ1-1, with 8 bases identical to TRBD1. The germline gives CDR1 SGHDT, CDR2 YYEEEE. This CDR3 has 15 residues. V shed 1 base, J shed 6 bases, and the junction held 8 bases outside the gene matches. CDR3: CASSLLDRAISEAFF. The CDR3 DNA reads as TGTGCCAGCAGCTTGTTGGACAGGGCGATCTCTGAAGCTTTCTTT. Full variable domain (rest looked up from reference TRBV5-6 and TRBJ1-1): DAGVTQSPTHLIKTRGQQVTLRCSPKSGHDTVSWYQQALGQGPQFIFQYYEEEERQRGNFPDRFSGHQFPNYSSELNVNALLLGDSALYLCASSLLDRAISEAFFGQGTRLTVV.

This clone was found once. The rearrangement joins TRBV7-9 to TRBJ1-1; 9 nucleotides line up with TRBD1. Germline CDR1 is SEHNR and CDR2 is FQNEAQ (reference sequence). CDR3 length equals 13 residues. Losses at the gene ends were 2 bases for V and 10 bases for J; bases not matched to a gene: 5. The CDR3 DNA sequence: TGTGCCAGCAGCTTAAACAGGGGGCTTCGAGCTTTCTTT. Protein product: CASSLNRGLRAFF. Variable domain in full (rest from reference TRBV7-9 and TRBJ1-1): DTGVSQNPRHKITKRGQNVTFRCDPISEHNRLYWYRQTLGQGPEFLTYFQNEAQLEKSRLLSDRFSAERPKGSFSTLEIQRTEQGDSAMYLCASSLNRGLRAFFGQGTRLTVV.

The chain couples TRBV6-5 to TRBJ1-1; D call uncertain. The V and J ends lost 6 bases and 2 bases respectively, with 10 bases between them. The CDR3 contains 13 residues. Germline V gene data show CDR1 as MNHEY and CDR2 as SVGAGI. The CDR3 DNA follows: TGTGCCAGCAGGAGGGCCTTCAACACTGAAGCTTTCTTT. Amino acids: CASRRAFNTEAFF.

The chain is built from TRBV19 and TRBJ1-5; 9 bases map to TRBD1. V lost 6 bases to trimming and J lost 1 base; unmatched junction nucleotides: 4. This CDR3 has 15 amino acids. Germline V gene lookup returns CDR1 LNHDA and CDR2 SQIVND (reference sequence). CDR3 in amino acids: CASRRTGDSNQPQHF. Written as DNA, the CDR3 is TGTGCCAGTAGACGGACAGGGGACAGCAATCAGCCCCAGCATTTT.

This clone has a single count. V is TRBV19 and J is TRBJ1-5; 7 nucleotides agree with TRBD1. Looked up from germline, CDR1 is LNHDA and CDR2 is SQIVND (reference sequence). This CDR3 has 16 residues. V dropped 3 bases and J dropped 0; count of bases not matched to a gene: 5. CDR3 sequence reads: CASSILRTGSNQPQHF. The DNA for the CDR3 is TGTGCCAGTAGTATCCTCAGGACAGGTAGCAATCAGCCCCAGCATTTT.

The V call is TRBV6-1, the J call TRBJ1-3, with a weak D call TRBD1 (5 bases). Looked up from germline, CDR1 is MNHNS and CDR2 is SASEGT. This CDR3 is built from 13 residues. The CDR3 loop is CAAGRQTGDTIYF. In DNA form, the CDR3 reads TGTGCGGCGGGACGACAAACGGGGGACACCATATATTTT.

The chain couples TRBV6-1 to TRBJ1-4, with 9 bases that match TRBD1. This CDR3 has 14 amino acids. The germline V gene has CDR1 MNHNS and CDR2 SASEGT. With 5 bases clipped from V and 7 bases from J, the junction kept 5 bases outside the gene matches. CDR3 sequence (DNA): TGTGCCAGCAGTACAGGGGGCGGGAGTGAAAAACTGTTTTTT. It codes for CASSTGGGSEKLFF.

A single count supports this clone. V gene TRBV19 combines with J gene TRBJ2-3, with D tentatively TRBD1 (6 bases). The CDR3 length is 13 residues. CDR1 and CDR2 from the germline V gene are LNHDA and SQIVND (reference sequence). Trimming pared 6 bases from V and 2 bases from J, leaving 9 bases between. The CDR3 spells CASRGQFTDTQYF. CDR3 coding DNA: TGTGCCAGTAGAGGACAGTTCACAGATACGCAGTATTTT.

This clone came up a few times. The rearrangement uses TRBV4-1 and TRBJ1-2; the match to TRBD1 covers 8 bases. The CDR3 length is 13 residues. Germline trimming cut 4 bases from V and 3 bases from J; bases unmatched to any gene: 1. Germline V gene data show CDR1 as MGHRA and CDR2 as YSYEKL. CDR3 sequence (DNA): TGCGCCAGCAGCCCGGACAGGGACTATGGCTACACCTTC. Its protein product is CASSPDRDYGYTF.

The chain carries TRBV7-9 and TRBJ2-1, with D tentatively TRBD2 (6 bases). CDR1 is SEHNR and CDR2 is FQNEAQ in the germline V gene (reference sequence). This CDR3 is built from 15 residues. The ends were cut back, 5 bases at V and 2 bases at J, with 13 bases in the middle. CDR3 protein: CASSPVEGPYNEQFF. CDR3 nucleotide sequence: TGTGCCAGCAGCCCCGTGGAGGGACCCTACAATGAGCAGTTCTTC.

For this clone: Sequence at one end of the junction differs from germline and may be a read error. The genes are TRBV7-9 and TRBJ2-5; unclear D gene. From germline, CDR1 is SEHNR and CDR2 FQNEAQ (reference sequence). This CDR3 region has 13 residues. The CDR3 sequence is CSSSLGPLETQYF. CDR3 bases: TGTTCCAGCAGCTTAGGGCCCTTAGAGACCCAGTACTTC.

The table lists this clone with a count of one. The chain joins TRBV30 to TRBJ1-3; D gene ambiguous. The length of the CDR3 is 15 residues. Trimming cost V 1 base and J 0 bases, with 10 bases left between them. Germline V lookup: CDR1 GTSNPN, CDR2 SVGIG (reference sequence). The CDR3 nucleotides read TGTGCCTGGAGTGCGGGATCCGCCTCTGGAAACACCATATATTTT. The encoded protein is CAWSAGSASGNTIYF.

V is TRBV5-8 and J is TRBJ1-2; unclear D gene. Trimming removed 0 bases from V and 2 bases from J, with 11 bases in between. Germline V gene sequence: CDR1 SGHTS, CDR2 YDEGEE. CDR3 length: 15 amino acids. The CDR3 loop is CASSLALGLNYGYTF. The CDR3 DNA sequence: TGTGCCAGCAGCTTGGCACTCGGGTTGAACTATGGCTACACCTTC.

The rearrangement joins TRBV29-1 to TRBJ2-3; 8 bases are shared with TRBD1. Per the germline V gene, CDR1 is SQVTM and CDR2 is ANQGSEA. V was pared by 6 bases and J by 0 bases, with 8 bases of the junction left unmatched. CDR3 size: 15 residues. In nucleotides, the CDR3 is TGCAGCGTCAGCTCAGGGGGCGTTAGCACAGATACGCAGTATTTT. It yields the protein CSVSSGGVSTDTQYF.

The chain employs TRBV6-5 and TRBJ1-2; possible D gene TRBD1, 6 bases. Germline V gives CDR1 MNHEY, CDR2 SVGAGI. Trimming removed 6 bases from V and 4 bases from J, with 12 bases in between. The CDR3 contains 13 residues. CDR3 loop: CASRPGTSYGYTF. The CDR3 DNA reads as TGTGCCAGCAGGCCCGGGACATCCTATGGCTACACCTTC.

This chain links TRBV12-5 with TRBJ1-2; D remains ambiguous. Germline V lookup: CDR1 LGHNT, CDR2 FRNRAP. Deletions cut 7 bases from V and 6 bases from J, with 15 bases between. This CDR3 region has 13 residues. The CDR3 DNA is TGTGCTAGTGCCCCCGGGTTTCGGGATGGCTACACCTTC. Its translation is CASAPGFRDGYTF.

In DNA, the CDR3 is TGTGCCAGCAGCCCCGGCGGGGGGGGGTTTCAAGAGACCCAGTACTTC. Amino acid sequence: CASSPGGGGFQETQYF. The J gene is TRBJ2-5, the V gene TRBV7-2, with 9 bases fitting TRBD2. Losses at the gene ends were 5 bases for V and 2 bases for J; bases not matched to a gene: 9. CDR1 SGHTA and CDR2 FQGNSA come from the germline V gene. The CDR3 spans 16 residues. The full variable domain, in which reference TRBV7-2 and TRBJ2-5 provide the parts outside the CDR3, is GAGVSQSPSNKVTEKGKDVELRCDPISGHTALYWYRQSLGQGLEFLIYFQGNSAPDKSGLPSDRFSAERTGGSVSTLTIQRTQQEDSAVYLCASSPGGGGFQETQYFGPGTRLLVL.

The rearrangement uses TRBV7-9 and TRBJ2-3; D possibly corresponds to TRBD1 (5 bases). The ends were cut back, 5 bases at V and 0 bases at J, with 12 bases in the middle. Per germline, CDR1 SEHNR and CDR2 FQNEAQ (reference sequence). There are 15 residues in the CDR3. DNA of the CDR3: TGTGCCAGCAGCCTGGGGCTCACGAGCACAGATACGCAGTATTTT. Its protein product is CASSLGLTSTDTQYF.